This T cell receptor beta chain was captured in a study of OX40 agonist ivuxolimab in advanced cancers. Study results and caveats: Clones of CD4+ and CD8+ blood T cells grew by week 6 at doses of 0.1 to 3.0 mg/kg. CD8+ T cells showed, on average, more clonal expansion than CD4+ cells.

With 2 bases removed from V and 4 bases from J, the gap between germline ends came to 9 bases. Germline CDR1 MNHEY, CDR2 SVGAGI. This CDR3 region has 14 residues. On this clone: Antigen specificity is unknown.

Clones were read by immunoSEQ multiplex PCR, and TCRdb kept only the in-frame ones, dropping some. The table includes some 77,000 clones, about 92% detected once. The source of this sequence is an adult with an advanced solid tumor such as melanoma, head and neck, liver or kidney cancer. This rearrangement joins TRBV6-5 to TRBJ2-1, with D possibly TRBD1 on 6 matching bases. The sample here was CD4+ or CD8+ T cells sorted from blood, taken in a trial of the OX40 agonist ivuxolimab. The CDR3 is CASSYGQSYNEQFF. CDR3 DNA: TGTGCCAGCAGTTACGGACAGAGTTACAATGAGCAGTTCTTC.